The subject of this entry is one TCR beta chain. Germline V gene sequence: CDR1 SGHRS, CDR2 YFSETQ. Trimming took 0 bases from V and 7 from J, leaving 14 bases between them. The CDR3 is made up of 16 amino acids. The sample comes from a study of blood T cell repertoires in COVID-19. Study context: Acute and convalescent COVID-19 specimens originated in the United States, Italy and Spain.

Cohorts were assigned according to the clinical history that participants reported. In the original processing: Reference gene primer amplification gave estimated nucleated cell counts. Generated by immunoSEQ multiplex PCR, the TCRdb table keeps only in-frame clones and is missing some. V, J and clone size reflect that table, while D and trimming were determined from the DNA. Among 150,000 to 250,000 clones listed, 80% to 85% were seen once. The TCR originated in a man in his forties who had recovered from COVID-19. The sequenced sample consisted of PBMCs or T cells enriched from blood (not recorded which). The chain joins TRBV5-1 to TRBJ1-6, with D hard to call. The CDR3 reads CASSLVSAGGNSPLHF. The CDR3 DNA reads TGCGCCAGCAGCTTGGTTTCAGCCGGCGGCAATTCACCCCTCCACTTT.